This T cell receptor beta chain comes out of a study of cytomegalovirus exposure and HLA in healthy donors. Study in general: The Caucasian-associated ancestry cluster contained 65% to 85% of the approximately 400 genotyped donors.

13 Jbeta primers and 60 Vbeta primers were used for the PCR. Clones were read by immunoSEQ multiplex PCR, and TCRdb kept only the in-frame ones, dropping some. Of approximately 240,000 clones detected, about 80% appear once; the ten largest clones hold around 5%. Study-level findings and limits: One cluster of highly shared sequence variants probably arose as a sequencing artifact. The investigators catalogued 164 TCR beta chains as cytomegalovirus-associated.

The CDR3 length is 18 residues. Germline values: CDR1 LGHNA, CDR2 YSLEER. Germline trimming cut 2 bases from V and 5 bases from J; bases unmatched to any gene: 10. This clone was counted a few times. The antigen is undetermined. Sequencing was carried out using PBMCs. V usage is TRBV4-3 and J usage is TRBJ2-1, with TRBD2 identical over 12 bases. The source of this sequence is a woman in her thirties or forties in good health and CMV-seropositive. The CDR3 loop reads CASSQSTRLAGEDNEQFF. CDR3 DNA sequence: TGCGCCAGCAGCCAATCGACTCGACTAGCGGGGGAAGACAATGAGCAGTTCTTC.